This TCR beta chain originates from a study of Graves' ophthalmopathy and Graves' hyperthyroidism. About the study: No treatment had been given when peripheral blood was collected at initial diagnosis. Whole-study findings and limits: Most thyroid clonotypes expanded beyond 0.001 frequency were also found in blood.

This clonotype was seen many times. The target antigen is unknown. Only newly diagnosed hyperthyroidism patients aged 18 to 65, with under 2 months' duration, were enrolled. Amplifying from RNA transcripts, the study obtained TCR beta CDR3 regions. HTBI-primed RT-PCR formed the first round, and a multiplex PCR formed the second. TCRdb fed the multiplex PCR reads into MiXCR, producing one record per CDR3 protein. Among roughly 400,000 distinct CDR3 sequences, 17% were seen once, and the ten largest hold 2% to 3%. The sequenced sample was peripheral blood. The receptor comes from an adult woman with stable Graves' hyperthyroidism.

CDR3 DNA: TGCAGCGGGGGGGACAGGACTGAAGCTTTCTTT. This codes for CSGGDRTEAFF. The genes are TRBV29-1 and TRBJ1-1; 8 positions match TRBD1. The V gene's germline CDR1 is SQVTM and CDR2 ANQGSEA. The trim removed 7 bases at V and 5 bases at J, leaving 3 bases unmatched. The CDR3 totals 11 residues.